This TCR beta chain was obtained from a study of T-cell reconstitution after alpha-beta-depleted transplantation in children. Study-wide points: Some patients' high day-60 TCRbeta diversity was attributed to recipient cells surviving conditioning. About two months after transplant, alpha-beta T cells reportedly came from several hundred expanded graft clones. Newly made T cells mostly supplied T-cell counts and diversity one year after transplant.

The table lists this clonotype with a few counts. The antigen is unknown. Germline CDR1 reads SQVTM; CDR2 reads ANQGSEA. The CDR3 has 15 amino acids. Trimming took 3 bases from V and 0 from J; bases not matched to a gene: 4. Library preparation (for TCRbeta) was performed with unique molecular identifiers. A single record per CDR3 protein comes from TCRdb applying MiXCR to the PCR reads. Here the sample spans some 110,000 distinct CDR3 sequences, under 13% being singletons. Sequencing was performed on PBMCs, taken before TCRalphabeta/CD19-depleted stem cell transplant. The sequence was collected from a boy younger than 10 with acute lymphoblastic leukemia, due to receive a stem cell transplant. This sequence joins TRBV29-1 and TRBJ2-1; 8 bases fit TRBD2. In DNA form, the CDR3 reads TGCAGCGTTGACCCAGCGGGAGTCTCCTACAATGAGCAGTTCTTC. This codes for CSVDPAGVSYNEQFF.